The rows below give T cell receptor beta chains drawn from one sample of a study of T cells in Graves' hyperthyroidism and ophthalmopathy. MiXCR, run by TCRdb on the multiplex PCR reads, gives a single entry per CDR3 protein. There are 550,000 to 650,000 distinct CDR3 sequences in the sample; 11% to 15% occur only once, and roughly 6.2% lies in the top ten. Input material: blood. Every receptor here comes from a woman in her thirties with Graves' hyperthyroidism that later progressed to Graves' ophthalmopathy. The CDR3 runs from the conserved cysteine through the conserved F or W. Each record gives: V gene, D gene, clone size, J gene, CDR3 protein, CDR3 DNA. The D gene is left open where the match is weak. The size of a clone is reported for some rows only, either as once, few or many, or as a class for expanded clones.

>TRBV12-3/TRBV12-4|.|many|TRBJ1-1
CASSLARRLDTEAFF
TGTGCCAGCAGTTTAGCGAGGAGGCTCGACACTGAAGCTTTCTTT
>TRBV7-3|.|many|TRBJ2-2
CASSLSRDTSNTGELFF
TGTGCCAGCAGCTTAAGTCGGGACACCTCGAACACCGGGGAGCTGTTTTTT
>TRBV2|.|.|TRBJ1-1
CASNRAYNTEAFF
TGTGCCAGCAATCGGGCCTATAACACTGAAGCTTTCTTT
>TRBV20-1|TRBD1|many|TRBJ2-3
CSGLRWGQGTDTQYF
TGCAGTGGCCTTCGGTGGGGACAGGGAACAGATACGCAGTATTTT
>TRBV11-3|TRBD1|many|TRBJ2-3
CASSPRTGALSDTQYF
TGTGCCAGCAGCCCCAGGACAGGGGCCCTCTCAGATACGCAGTATTTT
>TRBV11-3|TRBD2|many|TRBJ2-1
CASSGTSGINEQFF
TGTGCCAGCAGCGGTACTAGCGGGATCAATGAGCAGTTCTTC
>TRBV19|TRBD2|many|TRBJ2-1
CASSISGLAYNEQFF
TGTGCCAGTAGTATTTCCGGACTAGCTTACAATGAGCAGTTCTTC
>TRBV20-1|.|many|TRBJ1-1
CSATERWDTEAFF
TGCAGTGCTACAGAGCGATGGGACACTGAAGCTTTCTTT
>TRBV10-3|.|few|TRBJ1-2
CAIAPSVQRDGYTF
TGTGCCATCGCCCCCTCGGTCCAGAGGGATGGCTACACCTTC
>TRBV27|.|.|TRBJ1-1
CASSFTVSGTEAFF
TGTGCCAGCAGTTTTACAGTATCGGGCACTGAAGCTTTCTTT
>TRBV2|TRBD1|many|TRBJ2-1
CASSPDRGPYNEQFF
TGTGCCAGCAGTCCTGACAGGGGGCCCTACAATGAGCAGTTCTTC
>TRBV7-2|TRBD1|.|TRBJ1-1
CASSSGQRLQAFF
TGTGCCAGCAGCTCGGGACAGCGGCTTCAAGCTTTCTTT
>TRBV20-1|TRBD2|.|TRBJ2-5
CSAPSSGSQETQFF
TGCAGTGCCCCATCCAGCGGGAGTCAAGAGACCCAGTTCTTT
>TRBV2|.|many|TRBJ2-1
CASTSGYNEQFF
TGTGCCAGCACCTCGGGCTACAATGAGCAGTTCTTC
>TRBV11-2|TRBD1|many|TRBJ2-7
CASSLVRTGAISSYEQYF
TGTGCCAGCAGCTTAGTTAGGACAGGGGCTATTAGCTCCTACGAGCAGTACTTC
>TRBV19|TRBD2|many|TRBJ2-7
CASSTGQAGEQYF
TGTGCCAGTAGTACAGGACAAGCGGGGGAGCAGTACTTC
>TRBV28|.|many|TRBJ1-1
CASSSAPGTPNTEAFF
TGTGCCAGCAGTTCAGCTCCCGGGACACCGAACACTGAAGCTTTCTTT
>TRBV18|TRBD1|many|TRBJ1-6
CASSPTWGQGDSPLHF
TGTGCCAGCTCACCTACTTGGGGACAGGGCGATTCACCCCTCCACTTT
>TRBV6-1|TRBD1|many|TRBJ2-3
CASTWTGGFTDTQYF
TGTGCCAGCACTTGGACAGGGGGCTTCACAGATACGCAGTATTTT
>TRBV6-5|TRBD1|many|TRBJ2-2
CASSYDRATTNTGELFF
TGTGCCAGCAGTTACGACAGGGCGACCACGAACACCGGGGAGCTGTTTTTT
>TRBV20-1|.|.|TRBJ1-5
CSARDSRGLSNQPQHF
TGCAGTGCTAGAGATTCGAGGGGCTTGAGCAATCAGCCCCAGCATTTT
>TRBV5-1|TRBD1|.|TRBJ2-1
CASSLRQGDINEQFF
TGCGCCAGCAGCTTGAGGCAGGGGGATATCAATGAGCAGTTCTTC
>TRBV6-2/TRBV6-3|.|many|TRBJ1-2
CASSYTDPGEGYTF
TGTGCCAGCAGTTACACAGACCCGGGGGAAGGCTACACCTTC
>TRBV2|.|many|TRBJ2-7
CASSEATSSYEQYF
TGTGCCAGCAGTGAAGCTACGAGCTCCTACGAGCAGTACTTC
>TRBV10-3|TRBD1|few|TRBJ1-1
CAISPTRVGQGNTEAFF
TGTGCCATCAGCCCGACCCGTGTGGGACAGGGCAACACTGAAGCTTTCTTT
>TRBV7-2|TRBD1|many|TRBJ1-5
CASSLGAGGGQPQHF
TGTGCCAGCAGCCTTGGGGCAGGGGGCGGTCAGCCCCAGCATTTT
>TRBV2|.|many|TRBJ2-2
CATVVGSLGTGELFF
TGTGCCACCGTAGTGGGGTCTCTCGGCACCGGGGAGCTGTTTTTT
>TRBV7-8|.|many|TRBJ2-7
CASSLEATYEQYF
TGTGCCAGCAGCTTAGAAGCTACCTACGAGCAGTACTTC
>TRBV19|.|few|TRBJ2-7
CASSLELDGLGAVTEQYF
TGTGCCAGTAGTCTCGAACTCGACGGACTGGGCGCGGTTACCGAGCAGTACTTC
>TRBV9|.|.|TRBJ2-1
CASSISGNYNEQFF
TGTGCCAGCAGCATCAGCGGAAACTACAATGAGCAGTTCTTC
>TRBV14|.|many|TRBJ1-3
CASSQDRGNTIYF
TGTGCCAGCAGCCAAGATAGGGGAAACACCATATATTTT
>TRBV20-1|.|.|TRBJ2-7
CSASGIRYEQYF
TGCAGTGCTAGCGGGATTCGGTACGAGCAGTACTTC
>TRBV12-3/TRBV12-4|TRBD2|many|TRBJ2-2
CASSRTSGANTGELFF
TGTGCCAGCAGTCGGACTAGCGGGGCGAACACCGGGGAGCTGTTTTTT
>TRBV5-1|.|.|TRBJ2-3
CASSLVQGADTQYF
TGCGCCAGCAGCTTGGTTCAGGGAGCAGATACGCAGTATTTT
>TRBV5-5|.|many|TRBJ2-3
CASRLTGISTDTQYF
TGTGCCAGCAGGCTAACGGGAATTAGCACAGATACGCAGTATTTT
>TRBV10-3|.|many|TRBJ1-1
CAISPGERTEAFF
TGTGCCATCAGCCCCGGCGAGAGGACTGAAGCTTTCTTT
>TRBV6-1|.|.|TRBJ1-2
CASSPGTQYGYTF
TGTGCCAGCAGCCCCGGGACGCAGTATGGCTACACCTTC
>TRBV7-8|.|many|TRBJ1-4
CAIPLSGTNEKLFF
TGTGCCATCCCCCTCTCTGGAACTAATGAAAAACTGTTTTTT
>TRBV7-9|TRBD2|.|TRBJ2-1
CASAIKGTSGRPIINNEQFF
TGTGCCAGCGCTATAAAGGGAACTAGCGGGAGGCCGATAATAAACAATGAGCAGTTCTTC
>TRBV12-3/TRBV12-4|TRBD2|many|TRBJ2-7
CASSFGGGGDYYEQYF
TGTGCCAGCAGCTTTGGCGGGGGGGGAGACTACTACGAGCAGTACTTC
>TRBV28|.|many|TRBJ2-7
CASSLLGRVDFWAYEQYF
TGTGCCAGCAGTTTATTGGGCAGGGTGGACTTTTGGGCCTACGAGCAGTACTTC
>TRBV20-1|.|many|TRBJ1-2
CIKPRDTTNYGYTF
TGCATCAAGCCACGGGACACAACTAACTATGGCTACACCTTC
>TRBV2|TRBD2|many|TRBJ2-5
CASSGDYQETQYF
TGTGCCAGCAGTGGGGACTATCAAGAGACCCAGTACTTC
>TRBV7-2|.|many|TRBJ2-1
CASSQGPPKYNEQFF
TGTGCCAGCAGCCAAGGGCCCCCGAAGTATAATGAGCAGTTCTTC
>TRBV7-2|TRBD1|many|TRBJ2-7
CASSLQVGQGSFGSYEQYF
TGTGCCAGCAGCTTACAGGTCGGACAGGGCTCTTTCGGTTCCTACGAGCAGTACTTC
>TRBV20-1|.|many|TRBJ2-5
CSAGGGGQETQYF
TGCAGTGCTGGGGGAGGGGGCCAAGAGACCCAGTACTTC
>TRBV20-1|.|many|TRBJ2-3
CSARAPLIDTQYF
TGCAGTGCTAGAGCTCCTCTAATAGATACGCAGTATTTT
>TRBV11-3|TRBD2|many|TRBJ2-1
CASRVRGGLGDSYNEQFF
TGTGCCAGCAGGGTTAGGGGAGGGTTAGGGGACTCCTACAATGAGCAGTTCTTC
>TRBV2|.|few|TRBJ1-2
CASAGLYGYTF
TGTGCCAGCGCAGGGCTCTATGGCTACACCTTC
>TRBV7-9|TRBD1|many|TRBJ1-4
CASSLIKAGTEDEKLFF
TGTGCCAGCAGCTTAATCAAAGCCGGGACAGAAGATGAAAAACTGTTTTTT
>TRBV7-9|.|.|TRBJ2-7
CASSFSGSDEQYF
TGTGCCAGCAGCTTCTCAGGGTCTGACGAGCAGTACTTC
>TRBV6-1|.|many|TRBJ2-7
CASSVEDTYEQYF
TGTGCCAGCAGTGTGGAGGATACCTACGAGCAGTACTTC
>TRBV7-3|TRBD2|.|TRBJ2-7
CASSLTAGEVYEQYF
TGTGCCAGCAGCTTGACGGCGGGAGAAGTCTACGAGCAGTACTTC
>TRBV28|.|.|TRBJ2-5
CASSYREQETQYF
TGTGCCAGCAGTTACAGGGAACAAGAGACCCAGTACTTC
>TRBV7-3|.|.|TRBJ2-5
CASSLYLGETQYF
TGTGCCAGCAGCTTATATTTGGGGGAGACCCAGTACTTC
>TRBV28|.|many|TRBJ1-2
CASRPVGHGYTF
TGTGCCAGCAGACCAGTAGGGCATGGCTACACCTTC
>TRBV12-3/TRBV12-4|.|many|TRBJ2-2
CASRDRGWQFGGSGGAGELFF
TGTGCCAGCAGAGACAGGGGCTGGCAGTTCGGCGGGAGTGGGGGCGCCGGGGAGCTGTTTTTT
>TRBV19|TRBD2|many|TRBJ2-1
CASNSGTSGMVTYNEQFF
TGTGCCAGCAACTCCGGGACTAGCGGGATGGTTACCTACAATGAGCAGTTCTTC
>TRBV7-2|.|.|TRBJ2-7
CASSLDRRGWYEQYF
TGTGCCAGCAGCTTAGACCGGAGGGGGTGGTACGAGCAGTACTTC
>TRBV3-1|.|many|TRBJ1-1
CASSRVGRNTEAFF
TGTGCCAGCAGCCGAGTAGGGAGGAACACTGAAGCTTTCTTT